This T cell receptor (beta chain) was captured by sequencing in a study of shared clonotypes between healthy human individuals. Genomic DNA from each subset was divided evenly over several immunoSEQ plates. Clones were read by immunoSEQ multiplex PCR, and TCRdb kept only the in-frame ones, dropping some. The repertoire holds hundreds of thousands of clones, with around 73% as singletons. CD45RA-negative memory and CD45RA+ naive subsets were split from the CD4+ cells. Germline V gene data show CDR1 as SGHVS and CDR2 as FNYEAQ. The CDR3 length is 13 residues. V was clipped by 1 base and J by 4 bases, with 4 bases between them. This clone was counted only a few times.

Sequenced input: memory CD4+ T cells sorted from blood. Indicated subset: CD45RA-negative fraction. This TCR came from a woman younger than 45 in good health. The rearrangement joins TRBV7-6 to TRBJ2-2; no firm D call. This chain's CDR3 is CASSLGSTGELFF. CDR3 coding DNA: TGTGCCAGCAGCTTAGGGAGCACCGGGGAGCTGTTTTTT.